The 21 T cell receptor beta chains below were found in one sample sequenced in a study of T cells in Graves' hyperthyroidism and ophthalmopathy. RNA transcripts gave rise to amplified TCR beta CDR3 regions. First-round RT-PCR targeting the TCR CDR3 was performed with the HTBI primer set. TCRdb reprocessed the multiplex PCR reads with MiXCR, giving one entry per CDR3 protein. This table has approximately 720,000 distinct CDR3 sequences, 15% to 20% appearing once. Sequencing was performed on blood. Receptor source: a woman aged 45-59 years with Graves' hyperthyroidism that later progressed to Graves' ophthalmopathy.

The V call is TRBV6-1, the J call TRBJ1-4; the D gene is possibly TRBD1 (6 bases). CDR1 and CDR2 (germline): MNHNS, SASEGT. V was cut by 7 bases and J by 6 bases, with 18 bases left in between. This CDR3 is built from 15 residues. This chain's CDR3 is CASTSTGSSYEKLFF. DNA for the CDR3: TGTGCCAGCACCTCAACAGGGTCCAGTTATGAAAAACTGTTTTTT.

The table lists this clonotype with a few counts. Here the CDR3 reads CAISGGTSGGYTDTQYF. The CDR3 DNA reads as TGTGCCATCAGCGGCGGGACTAGCGGGGGTTACACAGATACGCAGTATTTT. The genes are TRBV10-3 and TRBJ2-3; 14 bases are a match to TRBD2. Germline V gene sequence: CDR1 ENHRY, CDR2 SYGVKD. The CDR3 contains 17 residues. V lost 6 bases, J lost 2 bases, and 7 bases stayed unmatched.

The table lists this clonotype with a few counts. The V gene is TRBV12-3 or TRBV12-4, the J gene TRBJ2-1; D not certain. CDR3 size: 12 residues. Trimming cost V 4 bases and J 5 bases, with 6 bases left between them. In nucleotides, the CDR3 is TGTGCCAGCAGTTCGTCCAACAATGAGCAGTTCTTC. Translating it yields CASSSSNNEQFF.

This clonotype appeared many times. This chain links TRBV10-3 with TRBJ1-2; D not certain. This CDR3 spans 15 amino acids. CDR1 and CDR2 (germline): ENHRY, SYGVKD. V was trimmed by 0 bases and J by 6 bases, leaving 14 bases between them. The CDR3 spells CAISESGHGDNGYTF. CDR3 DNA: TGTGCCATCAGTGAGTCTGGCCACGGAGACAATGGCTACACCTTC.

The gene calls are TRBV5-5 and TRBJ1-1; D call uncertain. From germline, CDR1 is SGHKS and CDR2 YYEKEE (reference sequence). This CDR3 contains 13 residues. Trimming took off 2 bases at V and 10 bases at J, with 15 bases between the two ends. Written as DNA, the CDR3 is TGTGCCAGCAGCTTAGATGGCGGGAATGGAGCTTTCTTT. Amino acids: CASSLDGGNGAFF.

This clonotype has just a few counts. The chain combines TRBV4-2 with TRBJ1-1; D may be TRBD1 (5 bases). The CDR3 runs 15 residues. V lost 3 bases and J 4 bases, leaving 15 bases between the germline ends. Germline loops: CDR1 LGHNA, CDR2 YNFKEQ. In DNA, the CDR3 is TGTGCCAGCAGCCAGCCGAAGAGGCAGGGCACTGAAGCTTTCTTT. Translation gives CASSQPKRQGTEAFF.

This clonotype has a handful of counts. This chain joins TRBV29-1 and TRBJ2-5; D call uncertain. The V end was cut by 3 bases, the J end by 1 base, with 9 bases between. CDR3 length: 13 residues. Germline assignment: CDR1 SQVTM and CDR2 ANQGSEA. The CDR3 is CSVESQPQETQYF. The CDR3 nucleotides are TGCAGCGTTGAGTCCCAACCCCAAGAGACCCAGTACTTC.

This clonotype was counted many times. The chain is built from TRBV30 and TRBJ2-3; D not certain. Deletions cut 3 bases from V and 4 bases from J, with 8 bases between. The CDR3 length is 12 residues. CDR1 and CDR2 from the germline V gene are GTSNPN and SVGIG (reference sequence). The CDR3 DNA reads as TGTGCCTGGAGAGGTGGGGCAGATACGCAGTATTTT. This sequence encodes CAWRGGADTQYF. The full variable domain, with the rest looked up from reference TRBV30 and TRBJ2-3, is SQTIHQWPATLVQPVGSPLSLECTVEGTSNPNLYWYRQAAGRGLQLLFYSVGIGQISSEVPQNLSASRPQDRQFILSSKKLLLSDSGFYLCAWRGGADTQYFGPGTRLTVL.

The table lists this clonotype with a few counts. The chain is built from TRBV5-6 and TRBJ1-1, with D unresolved. There are 15 residues in the CDR3. The V end lost 0 bases, the J end lost 11 bases, and 20 bases lay between the germline ends. CDR1 is SGHDT, CDR2 YYEEEE, per germline. CDR3 region: CASSLAGSAHGAAFF. The CDR3 nucleotides are TGTGCCAGCAGCTTGGCGGGCAGCGCCCACGGCGCGGCTTTCTTT.

This chain connects TRBV2 to TRBJ2-7, with 7 bases matching TRBD1. With V trimmed by 4 bases and J by 2 bases, 11 bases remained unmatched. This CDR3 region has 16 residues. CDR1 SNHLY and CDR2 FYNNEI come from the germline V gene. The CDR3 is CASSARLTGTAYEQYF. In nucleotides, the CDR3 is TGTGCCAGCAGTGCGCGCTTAACCGGGACAGCCTACGAGCAGTACTTC.

In its sample, this clonotype was seen many times. The chain combines TRBV29-1 with TRBJ1-4; 11 positions match TRBD1. This CDR3 comprises 13 residues. Germline CDR1 reads SQVTM; CDR2 reads ANQGSEA. V was pared by 7 bases and J by 8 bases, with 6 bases of the junction left unmatched. This chain's CDR3 is CSAVGQGEEKLFF. CDR3 coding DNA: TGCAGCGCCGTGGGACAGGGGGAGGAAAAACTGTTTTTT.

The chain couples TRBV5-4 to TRBJ1-6; D may be TRBD1 (6 bases). The V gene lost 0 bases and the J gene lost 0 bases, with 13 bases spanning the gap. The V gene's germline CDR1 is SGHNT and CDR2 YYREEE (reference sequence). CDR3 size: 18 residues. The CDR3 protein is CASSLGRGLSSYNSPLHF. The CDR3, as DNA: TGTGCCAGCAGCTTGGGCAGGGGATTAAGCTCCTATAATTCACCCCTCCACTTT.

Only a few counts were recorded for this clonotype. The J gene is TRBJ2-2, the V gene TRBV10-3, with TRBD1 matching 8 bases. CDR3 length equals 18 residues. Germline values: CDR1 ENHRY, CDR2 SYGVKD. Trimming at V came to 1 base and at J to 2 bases, leaving 9 bases not matched to a gene. The CDR3 nucleotides read TGTGCCATCAGTGAGTACCCAACGACAGGGGCCAACACCGGGGAGCTGTTTTTT. Amino acid sequence: CAISEYPTTGANTGELFF.

There are many counts of this clonotype. The V and J genes are TRBV12-3 or TRBV12-4 and TRBJ2-3, with TRBD2 matching over 11 bases. The CDR3 length is 16 residues. The V gene end was trimmed by 4 bases and the J gene end by 2 bases; junction bases not matched to a gene: 5. CDR3 coding DNA: TGTGCCAGCAGTTCCCTTAGCGGGGGGGCCACAGATACGCAGTATTTT. This encodes CASSSLSGGATDTQYF.

The chain has TRBV14 and TRBJ2-5; D is undetermined. Trimming pared 2 bases from V and 5 bases from J, leaving 21 bases between. Per germline, CDR1 SGHDN and CDR2 FVKESK. This CDR3 spans 17 amino acids. CDR3 in amino acids: CASSQTRPLVSGETQYF. In DNA, the CDR3 is TGTGCCAGCAGCCAAACCAGGCCTCTCGTCTCTGGGGAGACCCAGTACTTC.

This chain's CDR3 is CASSQGQLNYEQYF. In DNA, the CDR3 is TGTGCCAGCAGCCAAGGGCAGTTGAACTACGAGCAGTACTTC. This chain uses TRBV14 with TRBJ2-7, with D hard to call. The CDR3 extends over 14 amino acids. V was clipped by 1 base and J by 3 bases, with 10 bases between them. Germline V lookup: CDR1 SGHDN, CDR2 FVKESK.

The chain recombines TRBV27 with TRBJ2-5, with 7 bases that match TRBD2. Germline V lookup: CDR1 MNHEY, CDR2 SMNVEV (reference sequence). The CDR3 is 16 amino acids. V lost 5 bases to trimming and J lost 2 bases; unmatched junction nucleotides: 11. CDR3 in DNA: TGTGCCAGCAGTCCCCCCGGAGCGGGGAGGCAAGAGACCCAGTACTTC. Translating gives CASSPPGAGRQETQYF.

This clonotype was picked up many times. The rearrangement joins TRBV6-1 to TRBJ2-1; D possibly corresponds to TRBD1 (5 bases). Germline V gives CDR1 MNHNS, CDR2 SASEGT. This CDR3 is 15 amino acids long. V gave up 5 bases and J gave up 7 bases, with 18 bases separating them. CDR3 DNA sequence: TGTGCCAGCAGTTATTCAGGGTCGGTGGGAAATGAGCAGTTCTTC. This encodes CASSYSGSVGNEQFF.

This clonotype was seen many times. The chain carries TRBV12-3 or TRBV12-4 and TRBJ1-1; 9 bases map to TRBD1. After removal of 5 bases from V and 1 base from J, the junction contained 5 bases not matched to a gene. The CDR3 sequence is 15 residues long. The CDR3 spells CASSTATGGNTEAFF. Written as DNA, the CDR3 is TGTGCCAGCAGTACAGCGACAGGGGGGAACACTGAAGCTTTCTTT.

V usage is TRBV5-5 and J usage is TRBJ2-4, with TRBD1 as a possible D gene (5 bases). The CDR3 totals 11 residues. V was cut by 3 bases and J by 9 bases, with 7 bases left in between. Germline CDR1 reads SGHKS; CDR2 reads YYEKEE (reference sequence). The CDR3 DNA sequence: TGTGCCAGCAGCTCTAGGGGCATTCAGTACTTC. This sequence encodes CASSSRGIQYF.

This clonotype was recorded many times. V usage is TRBV20-1 and J usage is TRBJ2-7, with D hard to call. CDR1 is DFQATT and CDR2 is SNEGSKA in the germline V gene (reference sequence). This CDR3 has 12 amino acids. V was clipped by 6 bases and J by 2 bases, with 11 bases between them. CDR3 DNA: TGCAGTGCGAGCTGGGGAACCTACGAGCAGTACTTC. Protein product: CSASWGTYEQYF.